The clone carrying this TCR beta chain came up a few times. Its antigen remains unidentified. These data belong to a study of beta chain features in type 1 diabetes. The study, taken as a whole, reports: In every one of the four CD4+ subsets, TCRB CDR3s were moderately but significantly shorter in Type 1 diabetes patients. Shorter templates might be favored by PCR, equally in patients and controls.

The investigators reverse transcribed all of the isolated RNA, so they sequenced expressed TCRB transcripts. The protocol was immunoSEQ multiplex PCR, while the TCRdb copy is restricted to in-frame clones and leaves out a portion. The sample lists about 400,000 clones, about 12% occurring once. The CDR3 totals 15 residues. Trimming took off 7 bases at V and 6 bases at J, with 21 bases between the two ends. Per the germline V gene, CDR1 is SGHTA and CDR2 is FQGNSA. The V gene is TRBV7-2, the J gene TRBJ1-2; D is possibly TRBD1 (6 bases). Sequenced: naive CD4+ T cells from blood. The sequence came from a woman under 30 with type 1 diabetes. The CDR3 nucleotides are TGTGCCAGCAACTCACAGGGTGGGAAGGGGGATGGCTACACCTTC. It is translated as CASNSQGGKGDGYTF.